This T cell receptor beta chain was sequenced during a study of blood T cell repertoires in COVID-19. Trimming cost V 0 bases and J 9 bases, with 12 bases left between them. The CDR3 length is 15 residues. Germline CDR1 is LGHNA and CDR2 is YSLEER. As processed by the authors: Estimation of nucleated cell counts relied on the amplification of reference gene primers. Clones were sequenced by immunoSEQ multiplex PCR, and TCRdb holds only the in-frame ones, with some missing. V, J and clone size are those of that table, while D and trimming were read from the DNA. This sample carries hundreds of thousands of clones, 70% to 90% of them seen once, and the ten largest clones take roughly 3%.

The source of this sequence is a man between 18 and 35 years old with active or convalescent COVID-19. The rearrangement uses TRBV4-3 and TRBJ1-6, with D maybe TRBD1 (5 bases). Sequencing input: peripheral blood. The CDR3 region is CASSQDVGRGSPLHF. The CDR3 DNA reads TGCGCCAGCAGCCAAGATGTCGGGAGGGGTTCACCCCTCCACTTT.